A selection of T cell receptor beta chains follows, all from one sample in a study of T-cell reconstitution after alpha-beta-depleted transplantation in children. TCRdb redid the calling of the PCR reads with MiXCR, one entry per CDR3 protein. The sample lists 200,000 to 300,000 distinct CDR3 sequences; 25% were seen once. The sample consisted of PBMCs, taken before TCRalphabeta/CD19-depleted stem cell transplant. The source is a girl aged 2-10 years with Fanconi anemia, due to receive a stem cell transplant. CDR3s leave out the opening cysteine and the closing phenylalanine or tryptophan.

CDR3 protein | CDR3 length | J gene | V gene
ATFRDTQY | 8 | TRBJ2-3 | TRBV28
ASSQTGQVQSPC | 12 | TRBJ2-7 | TRBV4-2
ASSRDRGPSYEQY | 13 | TRBJ2-7 | TRBV19
ASSLLGGRMNTEAF | 14 | TRBJ1-1 | TRBV13
ASSLDTTEAF | 10 | TRBJ1-1 | TRBV7-9
AISDWASGREQF | 12 | TRBJ2-1 | TRBV10-3
ASSLYLAGGAYNEQF | 15 | TRBJ2-1 | TRBV4-1
ASTSWMDPSSTDTQY | 15 | TRBJ2-3 | TRBV28
SASRLATSYEQY | 12 | TRBJ2-7 | TRBV20-1
SSGLVKRETQY | 11 | TRBJ2-5 | TRBV29-1
SGISGRYQETQY | 12 | TRBJ2-5 | TRBV20-1
ASSYRQVSYEQY | 12 | TRBJ2-7 | TRBV6-5
SATAGMNTEAF | 11 | TRBJ1-1 | TRBV20-1
ASSLVSSGQETQY | 13 | TRBJ2-5 | TRBV5-1
ASSWTSGSAGELF | 13 | TRBJ2-2 | TRBV12-3/TRBV12-4
SAWSDEKLF | 9 | TRBJ1-4 | TRBV29-1
ASSESTGREQY | 11 | TRBJ2-7 | TRBV25-1
SARVPGVRETQY | 12 | TRBJ2-5 | TRBV20-1
SASRGGLAGGTHEQF | 15 | TRBJ2-1 | TRBV20-1
SARLPPINTGGYT | 13 | TRBJ1-2 | TRBV20-1
ASSPGLAYSNEQF | 13 | TRBJ2-1 | TRBV18
ASSDSETQY | 9 | TRBJ2-5 | TRBV18
ASSLGPAGGTGELF | 14 | TRBJ2-2 | TRBV7-3
ASSLAGERHGYT | 12 | TRBJ1-2 | TRBV5-1
ASSLEATTYSYEQY | 14 | TRBJ2-7 | TRBV5-1
ASSLMGGSTYEQY | 13 | TRBJ2-7 | TRBV6-2/TRBV6-3
SARDLPNEQF | 10 | TRBJ2-1 | TRBV20-1
ASSLLVEGNTEAF | 13 | TRBJ1-1 | TRBV5-1
SAETSGRPDTQY | 12 | TRBJ2-3 | TRBV20-1
ASSFGLAVYNEQF | 13 | TRBJ2-1 | TRBV7-3
ASSFLRLAAYNEQF | 14 | TRBJ2-1 | TRBV12-3/TRBV12-4
ASKHTWTVDEQY | 12 | TRBJ2-7 | TRBV19
ASSPLMDSQETQY | 13 | TRBJ2-5 | TRBV5-6